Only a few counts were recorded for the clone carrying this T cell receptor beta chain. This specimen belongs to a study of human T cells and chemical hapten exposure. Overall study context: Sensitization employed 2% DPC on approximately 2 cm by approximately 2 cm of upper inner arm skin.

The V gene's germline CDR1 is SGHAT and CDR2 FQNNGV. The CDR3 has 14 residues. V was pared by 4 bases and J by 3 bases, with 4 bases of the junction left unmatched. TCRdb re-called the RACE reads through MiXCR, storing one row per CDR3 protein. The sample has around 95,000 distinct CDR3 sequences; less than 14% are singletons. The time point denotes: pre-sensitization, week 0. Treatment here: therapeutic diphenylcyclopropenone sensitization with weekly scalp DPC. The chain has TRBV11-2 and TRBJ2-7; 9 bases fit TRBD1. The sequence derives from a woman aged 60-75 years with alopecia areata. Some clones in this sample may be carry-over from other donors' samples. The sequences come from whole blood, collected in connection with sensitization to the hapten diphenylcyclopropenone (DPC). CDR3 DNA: TGTGCCAGCAGCTCCGGGACAGGGCTCTACGAGCAGTACTTC. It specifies CASSSGTGLYEQYF.